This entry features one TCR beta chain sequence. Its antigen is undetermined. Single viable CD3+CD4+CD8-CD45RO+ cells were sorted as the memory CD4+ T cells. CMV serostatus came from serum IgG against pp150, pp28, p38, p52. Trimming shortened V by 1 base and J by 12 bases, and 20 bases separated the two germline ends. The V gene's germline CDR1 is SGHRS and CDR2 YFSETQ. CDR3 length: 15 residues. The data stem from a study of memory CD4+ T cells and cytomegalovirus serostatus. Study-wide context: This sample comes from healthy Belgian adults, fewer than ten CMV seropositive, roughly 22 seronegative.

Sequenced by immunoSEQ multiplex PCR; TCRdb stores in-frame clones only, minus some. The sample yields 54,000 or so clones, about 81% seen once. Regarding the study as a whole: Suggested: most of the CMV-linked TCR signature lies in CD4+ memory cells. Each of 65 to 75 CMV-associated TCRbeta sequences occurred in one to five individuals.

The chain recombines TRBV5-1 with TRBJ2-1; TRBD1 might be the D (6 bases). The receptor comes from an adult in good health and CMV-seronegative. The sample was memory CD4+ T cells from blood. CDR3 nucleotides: TGCGCCAGCAGCTTGAACCAGGGGCCCCGTCGGGGGCAGTTCTTC. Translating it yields CASSLNQGPRRGQFF.